This record covers a single T cell receptor beta chain. Its specificity is unknown. PCR employed 60 Vbeta and 13 Jbeta primers. Here immunoSEQ multiplex PCR was the method, and the copy in TCRdb shows in-frame clones only, minus some. The sample includes approximately 190,000 clones, nearly 80% seen only once; the top ten take 6%. This sample was taken from a study of cytomegalovirus exposure and HLA in healthy donors. Whole-study context: Early released data comprised 80 million or so unique TCRs from HLA-typed donors.

General study points: Later on, analysis showed that most CMV-associated TCR beta chains appeared to be HLA-restricted. In a later analysis, compared with equally common non-associated chains, HLA-associated beta chains were more expanded. Researchers catalogued roughly 170 TCR beta chains as cytomegalovirus-associated.

Sequencing was carried out using PBMCs. The clonotype comes from a woman aged 25 to 39 in good health and CMV-seropositive.

CDR3 protein: CASSILSVRAPLNTEAFF. In DNA form, the CDR3 reads TGTGCCAGTAGTATTTTGTCGGTCAGGGCCCCATTGAACACTGAAGCTTTCTTT. The rearrangement links TRBV19 to TRBJ1-1; maybe TRBD1 (5 bases). CDR3 length: 18 amino acids. Germline CDR1 reads LNHDA; CDR2 reads SQIVND (reference sequence). The V gene lost 3 bases and the J gene lost 0 bases, with 20 bases spanning the gap.